This TCR beta chain was captured in a study of beta chain features in type 1 diabetes. Turning to the study itself: Patients were similar to healthy donors in age and gender (as well as in cell yields).

The isolated RNA, all of it, was reverse transcribed, so expressed TCRB transcripts were what got sequenced. Using immunoSEQ multiplex PCR, the repertoire was profiled, and TCRdb retains in-frame clones only, with some absent. The repertoire holds under 800,000 clones, with about 14% as singletons. This CDR3 contains 14 residues. V gave up 4 bases and J gave up 9 bases; unmatched junction bases: 10. The germline V gene encodes CDR1 MNHEY and CDR2 SMNVEV (reference sequence). Study results and limitations: Shorter TCRB CDR3s, moderately but significantly so, marked every one of the four CD4+ subsets in Type 1 diabetes patients. Whether TCRB rearrangement is influenced by HLA type was left unresolved in this analysis.

Via the markers CD45RO/CCR7/CD25/CD127/CD95/CD27, stem cell-like memory, regulatory, central memory and naive CD4+ cells were sorted. This clone has more than one count but fewer than ten. The antigen remains unidentified. The sequencing input was naive CD4+ T cells from blood. This sequence was found in a man younger than 30 in good health. This chain joins TRBV27 and TRBJ1-2; 8 bases fit TRBD1. CDR3 DNA: TGTGCCAGCAGTTCCCGAACAGGGGGGGATCGCTACACCTTC. It encodes CASSSRTGGDRYTF.